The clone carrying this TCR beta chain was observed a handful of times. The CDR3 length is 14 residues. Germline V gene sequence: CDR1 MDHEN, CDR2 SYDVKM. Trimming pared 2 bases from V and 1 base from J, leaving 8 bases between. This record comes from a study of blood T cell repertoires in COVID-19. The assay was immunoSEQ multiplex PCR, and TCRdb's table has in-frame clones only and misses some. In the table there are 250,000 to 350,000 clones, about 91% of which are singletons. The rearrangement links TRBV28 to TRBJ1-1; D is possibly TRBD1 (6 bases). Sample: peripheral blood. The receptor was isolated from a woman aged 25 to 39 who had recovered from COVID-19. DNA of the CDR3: TGTGCCAGCAGTTTAGCCAGGGGGAACACTGAAGCTTTCTTT. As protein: CASSLARGNTEAFF. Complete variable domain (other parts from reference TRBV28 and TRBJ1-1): DVKVTQSSRYLVKRTGEKVFLECVQDMDHENMFWYRQDPGLGLRLIYFSYDVKMKEKGDIPEGYSVSREKKERFSLILESASTNQTSMYLCASSLARGNTEAFFGQGTRLTVV.